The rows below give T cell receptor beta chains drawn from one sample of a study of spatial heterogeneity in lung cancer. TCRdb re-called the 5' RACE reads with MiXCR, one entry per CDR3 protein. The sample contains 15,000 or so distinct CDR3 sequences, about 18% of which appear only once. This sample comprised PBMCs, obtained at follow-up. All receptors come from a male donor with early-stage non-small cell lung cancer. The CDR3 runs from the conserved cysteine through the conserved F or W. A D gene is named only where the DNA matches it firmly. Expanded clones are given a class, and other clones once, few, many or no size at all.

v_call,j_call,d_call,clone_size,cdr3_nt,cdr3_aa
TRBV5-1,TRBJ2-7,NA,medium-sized,TGCGCCAGCAGCTTGGGGGTCCAGTCGTTCGAGCAGTACTTC,CASSLGVQSFEQYF
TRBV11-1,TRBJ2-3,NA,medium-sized,TGTGCCAGCAGCCCAATGTCCCAACTCTCAGATACGCAGTATTTT,CASSPMSQLSDTQYF
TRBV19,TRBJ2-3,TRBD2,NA,TGTGCCAGCCGGCGGAGGGCCCAACTAGCGGGGGGGTTGATGGATACGCAGTATTTT,CASRRRAQLAGGLMDTQYF
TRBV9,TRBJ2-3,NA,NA,TGTGCCAGCAGCGTACTGGCGGGGCAAATCACAGATACGCAGTATTTT,CASSVLAGQITDTQYF
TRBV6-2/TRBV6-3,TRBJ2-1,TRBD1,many,TGTGCCAGCAGTTACTCGAAACAGGGGGGCAGGGATGAGCAGTTCTTC,CASSYSKQGGRDEQFF
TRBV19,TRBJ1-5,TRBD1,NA,TGTGCCAGCCAGACTTTCAGGACAGGCCTGGGTAATCAGCCCCAGCATTTT,CASQTFRTGLGNQPQHF
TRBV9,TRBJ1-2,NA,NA,TGTGCCAGCAGCGTAGGGGAATCTCGTGGCTACACCTTC,CASSVGESRGYTF
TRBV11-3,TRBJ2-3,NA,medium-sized,TGTGCCAGCAGCTTCTCCAGCACAGATACGCAGTATTTT,CASSFSSTDTQYF
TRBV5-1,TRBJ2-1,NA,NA,TGCGCCAGCAGCTTGCAGGGGGGCCCCCTCGGGCAGTTCTTC,CASSLQGGPLGQFF
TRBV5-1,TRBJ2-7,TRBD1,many,TGCGCCAGCAGCCCCAAGTTGGACAGGGGGATATACGAGCAGTACTTC,CASSPKLDRGIYEQYF
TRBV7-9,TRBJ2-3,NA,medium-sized,TGTGCCAGCAGCTTAGATCCGCAGCCAGATACGCAGTATTTT,CASSLDPQPDTQYF
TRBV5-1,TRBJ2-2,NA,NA,TGCGCCAGCAGCCCGGACTTAAACACCGGGGAGCTGTTTTTT,CASSPDLNTGELFF
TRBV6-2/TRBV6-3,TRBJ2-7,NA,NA,TGTGCCAGCAGTTACGTCCCCTACGAGCAGTACTTC,CASSYVPYEQYF
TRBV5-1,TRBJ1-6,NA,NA,TGCGCCAGCAGCTTGGACCACCGCAACTCTTCACCCCTCCACTTT,CASSLDHRNSSPLHF
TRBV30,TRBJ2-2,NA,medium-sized,TGTGCCTGGATCTCCCGACAGGAGAACACCGGGGAGCTGTTTTTT,CAWISRQENTGELFF
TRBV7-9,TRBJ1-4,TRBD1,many,TGTGCCAGCAGCCCCGGGACAGGGGGCAAGGGTGAAAAACTGTTTTTT,CASSPGTGGKGEKLFF
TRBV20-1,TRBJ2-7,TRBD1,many,TGCAGTGCAATTGGACAGGAACCCTACGAGCAGTACTTC,CSAIGQEPYEQYF
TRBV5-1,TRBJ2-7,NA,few,TGCGCCAGCAGCTTGGCCGAGGGGCTAAGCTCCTACGAGCAGTACTTC,CASSLAEGLSSYEQYF
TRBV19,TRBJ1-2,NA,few,TGTGCCAGCTTCTCGGGACTTACGGACTATGGCTACACCTTC,CASFSGLTDYGYTF
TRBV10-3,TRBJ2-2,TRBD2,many,TGTGCCATCACAACTAGCGGGGAGACCGGGGAGCTGTTTTTT,CAITTSGETGELFF
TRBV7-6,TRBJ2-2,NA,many,TGTGCCAGCAGCTCTCTAGGGGCCTCGGACACCGGGGAGCTGTTTTTT,CASSSLGASDTGELFF
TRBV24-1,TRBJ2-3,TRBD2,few,TGTGCCACCAGTGATTTTAGAACTAGCGGGGGTGCTAGCACAGATACGCAGTATTTT,CATSDFRTSGGASTDTQYF
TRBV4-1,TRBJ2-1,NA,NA,TGCGCCAGCAGCACCCACGGCGGGGTGGCGTTCGGTGAGCAGTTCTTC,CASSTHGGVAFGEQFF
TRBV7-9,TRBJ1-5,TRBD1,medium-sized,TGTGCCAGCAGCTTAGCCAGACAGGGCTTGGAGCCCCAGCATTTT,CASSLARQGLEPQHF
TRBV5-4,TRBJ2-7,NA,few,TGTGCCAGCAGCCCGGACACCACCTACGAGCAGTACTTC,CASSPDTTYEQYF
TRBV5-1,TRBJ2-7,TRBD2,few,TGCGCCAGCAGCTTGGAGACTAGCGGGGTTGAGCAGTACTTC,CASSLETSGVEQYF
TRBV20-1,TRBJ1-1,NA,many,TGCAGTGCTAGAGATTTAAAGGGCAGCACTGAAGCTTTCTTT,CSARDLKGSTEAFF
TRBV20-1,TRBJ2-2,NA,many,TGCAGTGCTAGTAGCAGGTCCAACACCGGGGAGCTGTTTTTT,CSASSRSNTGELFF
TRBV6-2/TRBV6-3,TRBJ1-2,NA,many,TGTGCCAGCAGTTCCAGGACAGCCTATGGCTACACCTTC,CASSSRTAYGYTF
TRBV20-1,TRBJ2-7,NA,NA,TGCAGTGCGACTCCTGGACCGGGACAGCTAGTTCGGGCGGGGCCCTACGAGCAGTACTTC,CSATPGPGQLVRAGPYEQYF
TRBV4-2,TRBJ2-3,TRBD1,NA,TGTGCCAGCAGCCAACGGGACAGGGCTACAGATACGCAGTATTTT,CASSQRDRATDTQYF
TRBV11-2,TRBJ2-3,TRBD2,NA,TGTGCCAGCAGCCCGAGGACTAGCGGGGGGGCTGGTGATACGCAGTATTTT,CASSPRTSGGAGDTQYF
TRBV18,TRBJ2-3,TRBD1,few,TGTGCCAGCTCATCCGGGACAGGGGGTACGCAGTATTTT,CASSSGTGGTQYF
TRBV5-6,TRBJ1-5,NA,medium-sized,TGTGCCAGCAGCTTGAGAGGGGCCACATATAGCAATCAGCCCCAGCATTTT,CASSLRGATYSNQPQHF
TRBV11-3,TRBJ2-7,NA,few,TGTGCCAGCACAGGGAAAGGCTACGAGCAGTACTTC,CASTGKGYEQYF
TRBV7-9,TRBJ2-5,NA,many,TGTGCCAGCAGCTTATTCCAGATGGAGACCCAGTACTTC,CASSLFQMETQYF
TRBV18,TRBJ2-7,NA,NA,TGTGCCAGCTCACCTCTCGGGACTTCAAACTACGAGCAGTACTTC,CASSPLGTSNYEQYF
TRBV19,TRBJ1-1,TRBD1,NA,TGTGCCAGTAGTATATTCGGGACAGGGAACACTGAAGCTTTCTTT,CASSIFGTGNTEAFF
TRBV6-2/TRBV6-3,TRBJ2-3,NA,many,TGTGCCAGCAGCCGAGGGGATGATACGCAGTATTTT,CASSRGDDTQYF
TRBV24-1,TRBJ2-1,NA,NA,TGTGCCACCAGTGAAGCTCTTCGATCCAATGAGCAGTTCTTC,CATSEALRSNEQFF
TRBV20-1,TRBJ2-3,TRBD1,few,TGCAGTGCTGAGAATCCAGGGGGCGCAACAGATACGCAGTATTTT,CSAENPGGATDTQYF
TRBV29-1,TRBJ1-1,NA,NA,TGCAGCGTATGGACTCCCGGGGATGAAGCTTTCTTT,CSVWTPGDEAFF
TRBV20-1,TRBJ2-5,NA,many,TGCAGTGCTAGAGATCTTGGACGGATACAAGAGACCCAGTACTTC,CSARDLGRIQETQYF
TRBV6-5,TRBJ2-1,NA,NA,TGTGCCAGCAGTACCGACAGGGAGGAAGCCTACAATGAGCAGTTCTTC,CASSTDREEAYNEQFF
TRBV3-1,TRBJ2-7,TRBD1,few,TGTGCCAGCAGCGGGACAGCTAACTCCTACGAGCAGTACTTC,CASSGTANSYEQYF
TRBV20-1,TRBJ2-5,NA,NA,TGCAGTGCTGGGGGACAACCATTGGCAGAGACCCAGTACTTC,CSAGGQPLAETQYF
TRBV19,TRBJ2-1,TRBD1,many,TGTGCCAGTAAATCGACAGGGTTGGACTACAATGAGCAGTTCTTC,CASKSTGLDYNEQFF
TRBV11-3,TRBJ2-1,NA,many,TGTGCCAGCAGCTTAGTCTATACAGGGCCGGAATATGAGCAGTTCTTC,CASSLVYTGPEYEQFF
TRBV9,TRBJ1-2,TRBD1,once,TGTGCCAGCAGCGTAGCCCCTGACAGGGATGGCTACACCTTC,CASSVAPDRDGYTF
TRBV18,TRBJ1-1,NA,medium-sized,TGTGCCAGCTCACAGGACGGACACGGGAACACTGAAGCTTTCTTT,CASSQDGHGNTEAFF
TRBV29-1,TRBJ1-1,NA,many,TGCAGCGTTGTGAGAACTGAAGCTTTCTTT,CSVVRTEAFF
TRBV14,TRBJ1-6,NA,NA,TGTGCCAGCAGCCAGGGGTCTGATTCACCCCTCCACTTT,CASSQGSDSPLHF
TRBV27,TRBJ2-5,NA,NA,TGTGCCAGCAGTTTGCAGGGTTGGGAGACCCAGTACTTC,CASSLQGWETQYF
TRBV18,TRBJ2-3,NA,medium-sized,TGTGCCAGCTCACGCTCCGGGCGGGGAGATACGCAGTATTTT,CASSRSGRGDTQYF
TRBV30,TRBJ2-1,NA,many,TGTGCCTGGAGTGTAGACTATTACAATGAGCAGTTCTTC,CAWSVDYYNEQFF
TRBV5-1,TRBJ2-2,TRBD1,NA,TGCGCCAGCAGCAGGGACAGGACTAAAACCGGGCAGCTGTTTTTT,CASSRDRTKTGQLFF
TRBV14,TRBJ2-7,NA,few,TGTGCCAGCCCTGACAAAGCGGGCTACGAGCAGTACTTC,CASPDKAGYEQYF